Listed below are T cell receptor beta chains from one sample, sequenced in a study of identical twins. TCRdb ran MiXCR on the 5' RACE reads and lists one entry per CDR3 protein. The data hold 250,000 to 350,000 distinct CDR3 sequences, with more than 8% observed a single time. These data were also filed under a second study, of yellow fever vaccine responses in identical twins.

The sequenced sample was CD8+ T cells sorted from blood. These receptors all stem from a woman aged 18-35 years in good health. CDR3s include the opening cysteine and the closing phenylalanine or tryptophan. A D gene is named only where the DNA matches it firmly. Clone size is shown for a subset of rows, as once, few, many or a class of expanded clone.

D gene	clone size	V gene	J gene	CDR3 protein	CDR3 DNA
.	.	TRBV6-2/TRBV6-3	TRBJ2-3	CASSGPDVYKDTQYF	TGTGCCAGCAGTGGACCAGACGTGTATAAAGATACGCAGTATTTT
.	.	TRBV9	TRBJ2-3	CASRTGMDTDTQYF	TGTGCCAGCCGGACGGGTATGGATACAGATACGCAGTATTTT
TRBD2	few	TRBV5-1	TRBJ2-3	CASSLGSGGRTDTQYF	TGCGCCAGCAGCTTAGGTAGCGGGGGGCGCACAGATACGCAGTATTTT
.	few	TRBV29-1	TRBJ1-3	CSIITGGSGNTIYF	TGCAGCATCATCACCGGGGGTTCTGGAAACACCATATATTTT
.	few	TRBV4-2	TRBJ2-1	CASSQDYESYNEQFF	TGTGCCAGCAGCCAAGATTATGAGTCCTACAATGAGCAGTTCTTC
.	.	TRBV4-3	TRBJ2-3	CASSPRGAGDTQYF	TGCGCCAGCAGCCCCCGCGGGGCAGGGGATACGCAGTATTTT
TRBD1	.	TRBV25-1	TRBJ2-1	CAARDRGGEQFF	TGTGCCGCTAGGGACAGGGGGGGGGAGCAGTTCTTC
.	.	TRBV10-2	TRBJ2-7	CASRNGAYEQYF	TGCGCCAGCCGGAACGGGGCCTACGAGCAGTACTTC
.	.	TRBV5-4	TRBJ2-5	CASSLAEHETQYF	TGTGCCAGCAGCTTGGCCGAACACGAGACCCAGTACTTC
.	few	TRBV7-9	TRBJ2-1	CASSTTYNEQFF	TGTGCCAGCAGCACAACTTACAATGAGCAGTTCTTC
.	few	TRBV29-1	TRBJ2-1	CSVTGQSSYNEQFF	TGCAGCGTCACAGGACAGAGCTCCTACAATGAGCAGTTCTTC
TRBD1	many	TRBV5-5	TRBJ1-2	CASSGPGTGDGYTF	TGTGCCAGCAGCGGACCCGGGACAGGGGACGGCTACACCTTC
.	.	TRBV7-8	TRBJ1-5	CASSPRHASAQPQHF	TGTGCCAGCAGCCCGCGACACGCTTCGGCTCAGCCCCAGCATTTT
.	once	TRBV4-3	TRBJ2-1	CASSQDLRLGGGEQFF	TGCGCCAGCAGCCAAGATCTCCGACTAGGGGGGGGTGAGCAGTTCTTC
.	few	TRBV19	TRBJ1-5	CASSMTEYSNQPQHF	TGTGCCAGTAGTATGACAGAGTATAGCAATCAGCCCCAGCATTTT
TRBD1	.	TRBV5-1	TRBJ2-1	CASQHSGTDNNEQFF	TGCGCCAGCCAACACTCTGGGACAGATAACAATGAGCAGTTCTTC
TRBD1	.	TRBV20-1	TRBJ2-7	CSARGTGISYEQYF	TGCAGTGCTAGGGGGACAGGGATTTCCTACGAGCAGTACTTC
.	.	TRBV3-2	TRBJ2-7	CTLCPLPTEWPFDYEQYF	TGTACCCTCTGTCCCCTTCCAACCGAGTGGCCCTTCGACTACGAGCAGTACTTC
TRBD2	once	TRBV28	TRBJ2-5	CASSLRASGRHQETQYF	TGTGCCAGCAGTTTAAGGGCTAGCGGGAGGCACCAAGAGACCCAGTACTTC
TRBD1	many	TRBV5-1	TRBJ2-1	CASSWDRGIYNEQFF	TGCGCCAGCAGCTGGGACAGGGGAATTTACAATGAGCAGTTCTTC
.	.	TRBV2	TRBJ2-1	CASSDEGMGNEQFF	TGTGCCAGCAGTGATGAGGGGATGGGGAATGAGCAGTTCTTC
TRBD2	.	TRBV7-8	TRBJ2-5	CASSSRTSGGEETQYF	TGTGCCAGCAGCTCCCGGACTAGCGGGGGGGAAGAGACCCAGTACTTC
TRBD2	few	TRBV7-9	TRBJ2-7	CASSPIVSGVSYEQYF	TGTGCCAGCAGCCCTATAGTTAGCGGGGTTTCCTACGAGCAGTACTTC
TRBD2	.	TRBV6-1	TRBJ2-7	CASSQGTTYEQYF	TGTGCCAGCAGCCAAGGGACTACTTACGAGCAGTACTTC
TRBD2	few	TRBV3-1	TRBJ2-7	CASSPPGLEQYF	TGTGCCAGCAGCCCCCCGGGACTAGAGCAGTACTTC
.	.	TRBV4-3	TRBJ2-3	CASSQVPGRGTDTQYF	TGCGCCAGCAGCCAAGTCCCCGGGAGAGGCACAGATACGCAGTATTTT
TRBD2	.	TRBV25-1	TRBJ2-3	CASSEWGGVSTDTQYF	TGTGCCAGCAGTGAATGGGGGGGGGTAAGCACAGATACGCAGTATTTT
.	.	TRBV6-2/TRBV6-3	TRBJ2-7	CASSYSTSYEQYF	TGTGCCAGCAGTTACTCGACCAGCTACGAGCAGTACTTC
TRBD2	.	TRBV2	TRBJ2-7	CASSEVTSPTYEQYF	TGTGCCAGCAGTGAAGTGACTAGCCCAACCTACGAGCAGTACTTC
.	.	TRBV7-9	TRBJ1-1	CASSRDTEAFF	TGTGCCAGCAGCCGAGACACTGAAGCTTTCTTT
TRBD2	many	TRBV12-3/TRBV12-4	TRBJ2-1	CASSFGAGPYNEQFF	TGTGCCAGCAGTTTTGGAGCGGGACCCTACAATGAGCAGTTCTTC
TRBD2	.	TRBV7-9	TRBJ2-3	CASSHKTSGGAEDTQYF	TGTGCCAGCAGCCACAAGACTAGCGGGGGGGCGGAAGATACGCAGTATTTT
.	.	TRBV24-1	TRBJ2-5	CATSEPGTGQETQYF	TGTGCCACCAGTGAGCCAGGGACCGGTCAAGAGACCCAGTACTTC
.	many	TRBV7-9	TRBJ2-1	CASRDPDYYEQFF	TGTGCCAGCAGGGACCCGGACTATTATGAGCAGTTCTTC
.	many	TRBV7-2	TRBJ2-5	CASSLARSGGTQETQYF	TGTGCCAGCAGCTTAGCGCGTTCTGGGGGAACACAAGAGACCCAGTACTTC
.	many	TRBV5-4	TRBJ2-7	CASSLVSGRLSYEQYF	TGTGCCAGCAGCTTGGTTAGCGGTCGTTTATCCTACGAGCAGTACTTC
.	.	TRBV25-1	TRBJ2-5	CASSEFMDGDQYF	TGTGCCAGCAGTGAATTTATGGATGGCGACCAGTACTTC
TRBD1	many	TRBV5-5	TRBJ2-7	CASSSWDSYEQYF	TGTGCCAGCAGCTCCTGGGACAGCTACGAGCAGTACTTC
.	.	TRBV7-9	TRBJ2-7	CASSLADSTAYEQYF	TGTGCCAGCAGCTTAGCGGACTCGACTGCCTACGAGCAGTACTTC
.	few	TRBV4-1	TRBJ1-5	CASSQDISGAGTNQPQHF	TGCGCCAGCAGCCAAGATATCTCCGGGGCAGGTACCAATCAGCCCCAGCATTTT
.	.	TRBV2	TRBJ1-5	CASSDKEVSSNQPQHF	TGTGCCAGCAGTGATAAAGAGGTTTCTAGCAATCAGCCCCAGCATTTT
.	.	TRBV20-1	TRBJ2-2	CSARRANTGELFF	TGCAGTGCTAGACGGGCGAACACCGGGGAGCTGTTTTTT
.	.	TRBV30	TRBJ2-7	CAWSGGSEGFGSYEQYF	TGTGCCTGGAGTGGAGGCTCCGAGGGGTTTGGGTCCTACGAGCAGTACTTC
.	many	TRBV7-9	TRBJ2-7	CASSPGGEDLYEQYF	TGTGCCAGCAGCCCAGGGGGGGAGGACCTCTACGAGCAGTACTTC
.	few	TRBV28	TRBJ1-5	CASSPRESNQPQHF	TGTGCCAGCAGCCCCAGGGAAAGCAATCAGCCCCAGCATTTT
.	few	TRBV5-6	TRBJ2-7	CASSLGGFPHEQYF	TGTGCCAGCAGCTTGGGAGGGTTTCCACACGAGCAGTACTTC
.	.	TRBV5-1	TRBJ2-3	CASRNWDSTDTQYF	TGCGCCAGCAGGAATTGGGATAGCACAGATACGCAGTATTTT
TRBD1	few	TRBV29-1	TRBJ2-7	CSVLPGQGAYEQYF	TGCAGCGTTCTTCCGGGACAGGGGGCCTACGAGCAGTACTTC
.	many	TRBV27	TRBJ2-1	CASRGGGNEQFF	TGTGCCAGCCGTGGAGGCGGAAATGAGCAGTTCTTC
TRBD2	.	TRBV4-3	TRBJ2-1	CASSQDRPSGAYNEQFF	TGCGCCAGCAGCCAAGATCGCCCTAGCGGGGCGTACAATGAGCAGTTCTTC
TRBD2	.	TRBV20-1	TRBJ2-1	CSLRGTSENNEQFF	TGCAGTCTCAGAGGGACTAGCGAGAACAATGAGCAGTTCTTC
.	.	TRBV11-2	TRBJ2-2	CASSLEVVWDTGELFF	TGTGCCAGCAGCTTAGAAGTGGTTTGGGACACCGGGGAGCTGTTTTTT
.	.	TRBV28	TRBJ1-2	CASSKHVGGRYGYTF	TGTGCCAGCAGCAAACACGTCGGGGGTCGCTATGGCTACACCTTC
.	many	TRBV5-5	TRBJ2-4	CASSSNPGQLQYF	TGTGCCAGCAGCTCAAACCCGGGACAACTTCAGTACTTC
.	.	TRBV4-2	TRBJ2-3	CASSQEEGAPGDTQYF	TGTGCCAGCAGCCAAGAGGAAGGAGCTCCTGGAGATACGCAGTATTTT
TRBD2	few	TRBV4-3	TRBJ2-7	CASSLRLAGSEEQYF	TGCGCCAGCAGCCTAAGACTAGCGGGGTCGGAAGAGCAGTACTTC
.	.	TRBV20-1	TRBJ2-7	CSAPPSPTYEQYF	TGCAGTGCCCCCCCTAGCCCCACCTACGAGCAGTACTTC
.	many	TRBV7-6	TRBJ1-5	CASSLGPGQPQHF	TGTGCCAGCAGCTTAGGTCCGGGGCAGCCCCAGCATTTT
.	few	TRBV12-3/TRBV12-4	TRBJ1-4	CASSLRADSEKLFF	TGTGCCAGCAGTTTACGGGCAGACTCGGAAAAACTGTTTTTT